The 14 T cell receptor beta chains given below trace back to one sample, sequenced in a study of blood T cells in healthy people across ages. A second PCR, run for roughly 7 to 12 cycles, used a sample-barcoded 5' primer plus a J-beta primer mix. TCRdb re-called the 5' RACE reads through MiXCR, storing one row per CDR3 protein. The top ten hold about 23% of the sample, which has 1.8 million or so distinct CDR3 sequences, about two fifths seen once. Input material: blood. These TCRs come from a human donor in good health.

The chain links TRBV7-2 to TRBJ2-5; D gene unclear. Germline V lookup: CDR1 SGHTA, CDR2 FQGNSA. Trimming left V 2 bases short and J 4 bases short, with 5 bases between. The CDR3 is 12 residues long. CDR3 nucleotide sequence: TGTGCCAGCAGCTTATGGAGAGAGACCCAGTACTTC. Encoded protein: CASSLWRETQYF.

The genes are TRBV12-3 or TRBV12-4 and TRBJ2-5; possible D gene TRBD2, 6 bases. The CDR3 is made up of 15 amino acids. The V end lost 2 bases, the J end lost 2 bases, and 12 bases lay between the germline ends. In DNA, the CDR3 is TGTGCCAGCAGTTTACGGGGGAGCGGGCAAGAGACCCAGTACTTC. Amino acid sequence: CASSLRGSGQETQYF.

V and J are TRBV27 and TRBJ1-1; D perhaps matches TRBD1 (6 bases). The V and J ends lost 1 base and 4 bases respectively, with 13 bases between them. The germline V gene encodes CDR1 MNHEY and CDR2 SMNVEV (reference sequence). The CDR3 has 15 amino acids. The CDR3 spells CASSLWGAVSTEAFF. Here the CDR3 DNA reads TGTGCCAGCAGTTTATGGGGGGCGGTCAGCACTGAAGCTTTCTTT.

This clonotype was observed at least ten times. The chain has TRBV29-1 and TRBJ1-2; 7 nucleotides match TRBD1. Germline V gene data show CDR1 as SQVTM and CDR2 as ANQGSEA. The V gene end was trimmed by 5 bases and the J gene end by 7 bases; junction bases not matched to a gene: 4. This CDR3 has 11 amino acids. The CDR3 bases are TGCAGCGTTACAGGGGTTCGTGGCTACACCTTC. Protein: CSVTGVRGYTF.

This rearrangement joins TRBV12-3 or TRBV12-4 to TRBJ2-5, with 7 bases matching TRBD2. V dropped 7 bases and J dropped 5; count of bases not matched to a gene: 10. The CDR3 has 14 residues. DNA for the CDR3: TGTGCCAGCAACCCTGGGGGGAGGGTCGAGACCCAGTACTTC. The encoded protein is CASNPGGRVETQYF.

The V gene is TRBV7-3, the J gene TRBJ2-1; D is possibly TRBD1 (5 bases). CDR1 SGHTA and CDR2 FQGTGA come from the germline V gene. This CDR3 is 15 amino acids long. V was trimmed by 2 bases and J by 8 bases, leaving 16 bases between them. CDR3 residues: CASSLAVFKGDEQFF. CDR3 DNA: TGTGCCAGCAGCTTAGCGGTCTTCAAAGGGGATGAGCAGTTCTTC.

The chain couples TRBV4-1 to TRBJ2-7; D uncertain. The CDR3 loop spans 15 amino acids. Looked up from germline, CDR1 is MGHRA and CDR2 is YSYEKL. Trimming shortened V by 0 bases and J by 5 bases, and 14 bases separated the two germline ends. The CDR3 nucleotides read TGCGCCAGCAGCCAAGATTCCCCGGTTTGGGACGAGCAGTACTTC. It encodes CASSQDSPVWDEQYF.

This chain uses TRBV11-2 with TRBJ1-2, with D perhaps TRBD1 (5 bases). Trimming cost V 0 bases and J 6 bases, with 23 bases left between them. Germline CDR1 reads SGHAT; CDR2 reads FQNNGV. The CDR3 runs 18 residues. CDR3 sequence: CASSLDLLGTGSNDGYTF. The CDR3 nucleotides read TGTGCCAGCAGCTTAGACCTATTAGGGACCGGCAGCAACGATGGCTACACCTTC.

The J gene is TRBJ2-4, the V gene TRBV4-1, with D maybe TRBD1 (5 bases). Germline CDR1 is MGHRA and CDR2 is YSYEKL. CDR3 size: 13 residues. Deletions cut 4 bases from V and 4 bases from J, with 8 bases between. The DNA of the CDR3 is TGCGCCAGCAGCCCGACAGTTAAAAACATTCAGTACTTC. It yields the protein CASSPTVKNIQYF.

The chain links TRBV11-1 to TRBJ2-1; 10 positions agree with TRBD1. CDR3 length: 18 amino acids. Trimming took 1 base from V and 8 from J; bases not matched to a gene: 14. In germline, CDR1 is SGHAT, CDR2 FQDESV (reference sequence). CDR3 protein: CASSLVPGQGYTGDEQFF. The CDR3 bases are TGTGCCAGCAGCTTAGTTCCGGGACAGGGGTACACGGGAGATGAGCAGTTCTTC.

This clonotype was observed a few times. The chain is built from TRBV12-3 or TRBV12-4 and TRBJ1-4, with a tentative D call TRBD1 (6 bases). V lost 4 bases and J 8 bases, leaving 26 bases between the germline ends. This CDR3 comprises 18 residues. CDR3 nucleotide sequence: TGTGCCAGCAGTTGGGACATTGAGGCGAGTGAGGCCGCCGAAAAACTGTTTTTT. It is translated as CASSWDIEASEAAEKLFF.

This chain uses TRBV18 with TRBJ2-3; 7 bases align to TRBD1. This CDR3 has 15 amino acids. The V gene's germline CDR1 is KGHSH and CDR2 LQKENI. J lost 5 bases, V lost 4 bases, and 9 bases had no gene match. The CDR3 nucleotides are TGTGCCAGCTCACAACAAGGGGGCGGCGGAGATACGCAGTATTTT. Amino acid sequence: CASSQQGGGGDTQYF.

V is TRBV5-1 and J is TRBJ1-4; the D gene is possibly TRBD1 (5 bases). Germline V gives CDR1 SGHRS, CDR2 YFSETQ. Trimming removed 4 bases from V and 5 bases from J, with 12 bases in between. This CDR3 is built from 14 residues. The CDR3 DNA is TGCGCCAGCAGCCGCGACAGTGGGAATGAAAAACTGTTTTTT. It specifies CASSRDSGNEKLFF.

This clonotype has only a few counts. The chain joins TRBV27 to TRBJ1-2, with 7 bases matching TRBD1. Germline CDR1 and CDR2: MNHEY and SMNVEV (reference sequence). With V trimmed by 2 bases and J by 5 bases, 8 bases remained unmatched. The CDR3 spans 15 residues. CDR3 nucleotides: TGTGCCAGCAGTTTAACAGGGGACGAGGTTTATGGCTACACCTTC. This translates into CASSLTGDEVYGYTF.